This T cell receptor beta chain was recorded in a study of technical replicates of blood from a few donors. Germline trimming cut 2 bases from V and 8 bases from J; bases unmatched to any gene: 6. From germline, CDR1 is SGHRS and CDR2 YFSETQ. The length of the CDR3 is 15 residues. Profiling relied on immunoSEQ multiplex PCR, and the TCRdb table lists in-frame clones only, not all of them. This table has 50,000 to 70,000 clones, about 88% appearing once. This clone appeared a single time. The sequenced sample consisted of PBMCs. This chain links TRBV5-1 with TRBJ2-1, with 11 positions matching TRBD2. The clonotype comes from a human donor in good health. Some clones in this sample may be carry-over from other donors' samples. The CDR3 DNA reads as TGCGCCAGCAGCTTAGGGACTAGCGGCTATGATGAGCAGTTCTTC. Protein product: CASSLGTSGYDEQFF. The whole variable domain, filled in from reference TRBV5-1 and TRBJ2-1, reads KAGVTQTPRYLIKTRGQQVTLSCSPISGHRSVSWYQQTPGQGLQFLFEYFSETQRNKGNFPGRFSGRQFSNSRSEMNVSTLELGDSALYLCASSLGTSGYDEQFFGPGTRLTVL.